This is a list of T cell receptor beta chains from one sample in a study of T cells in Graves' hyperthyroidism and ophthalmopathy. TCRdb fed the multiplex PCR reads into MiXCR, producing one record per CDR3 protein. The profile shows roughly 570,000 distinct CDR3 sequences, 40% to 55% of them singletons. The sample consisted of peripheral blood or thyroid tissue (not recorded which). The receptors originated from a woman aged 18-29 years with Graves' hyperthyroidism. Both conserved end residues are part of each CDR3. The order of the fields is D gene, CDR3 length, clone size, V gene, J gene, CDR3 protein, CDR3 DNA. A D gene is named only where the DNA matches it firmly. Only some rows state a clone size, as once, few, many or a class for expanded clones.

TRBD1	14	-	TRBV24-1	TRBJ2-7	CATSEGDRGYEQYF	TGTGCCACCAGTGAGGGGGACAGGGGGTACGAGCAGTACTTC
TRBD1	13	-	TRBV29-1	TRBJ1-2	CSPGTGGNYGYTF	TGCAGCCCCGGGACAGGGGGCAACTATGGCTACACCTTC
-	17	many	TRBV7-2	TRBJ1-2	CASSLQGGRGTSYGYTF	TGTGCCAGCAGCTTACAGGGTGGCAGGGGAACTTCCTATGGCTACACCTTC
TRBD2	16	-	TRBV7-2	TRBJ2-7	CASSLWLAGVYNEQYF	TGTGCCAGCAGCTTGTGGCTAGCGGGAGTATACAATGAGCAGTACTTC
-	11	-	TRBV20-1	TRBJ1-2	CSAEVEAGYTF	TGCAGTGCCGAGGTTGAGGCTGGCTACACCTTC
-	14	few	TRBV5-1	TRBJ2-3	CASSLAKVGDTQYF	TGCGCCAGCAGCTTGGCCAAAGTGGGGGATACGCAGTATTTT
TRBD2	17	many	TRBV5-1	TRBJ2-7	CASSPTWLAGATYEQYF	TGCGCCAGCAGCCCCACGTGGCTAGCGGGAGCAACCTACGAGCAGTACTTC
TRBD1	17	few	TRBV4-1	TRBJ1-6	CASRLGQAKQVDPPLHF	TGCGCCAGCAGACTTGGACAGGCCAAACAGGTGGATCCACCCCTCCACTTT
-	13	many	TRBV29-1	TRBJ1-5	CSVEDGGNQPQHF	TGCAGCGTTGAAGATGGTGGCAATCAGCCCCAGCATTTT
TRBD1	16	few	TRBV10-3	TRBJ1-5	CAISEGDRGGQETQHF	TGTGCCATCAGTGAGGGCGACAGGGGGGGCCAAGAGACCCAGCATTTT
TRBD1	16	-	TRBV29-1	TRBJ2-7	CSRLGTGAAVPYEQYF	TGCAGCCGTTTAGGGACAGGGGCCGCTGTACCCTACGAGCAGTACTTC
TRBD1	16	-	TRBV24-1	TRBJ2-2	CATSDLIGGGTGELFF	TGTGCCACCAGTGATCTAATAGGGGGCGGCACCGGGGAACTGTTTTTT
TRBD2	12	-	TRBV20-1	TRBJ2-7	CSYSGGRYEQYF	TGCAGTTACTCGGGGGGGCGCTACGAGCAGTACTTC
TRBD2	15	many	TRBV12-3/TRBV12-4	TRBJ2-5	CASSQGTSGSETQYF	TGTGCCAGCAGTCAGGGGACTAGCGGGAGTGAGACCCAGTACTTC
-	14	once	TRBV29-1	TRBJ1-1	CSGSLGPMNTEAFF	TGCAGCGGCAGTTTAGGTCCTATGAACACTGAAGCTTTCTTT
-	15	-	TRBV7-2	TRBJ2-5	CASSSVGVGRQTQYF	TGTGCCAGCAGCTCGGTGGGAGTGGGCCGCCAGACCCAGTACTTC
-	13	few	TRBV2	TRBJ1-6	CASSEGQYSPLHF	TGTGCCAGCAGTGAAGGACAGTACTCACCCCTCCACTTT
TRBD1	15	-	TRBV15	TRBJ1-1	CATSSGTGRRSEAFF	TGTGCCACCAGCAGTGGGACAGGGAGGAGGAGTGAAGCTTTCTTT
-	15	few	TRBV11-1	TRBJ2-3	CASTPTVGVTDTQYF	TGTGCCAGCACCCCAACAGTTGGGGTCACAGATACGCAGTATTTT
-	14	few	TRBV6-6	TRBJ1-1	CASSSHLKNTEAFF	TGTGCCAGCAGTTCCCATCTTAAGAACACTGAAGCTTTCTTT
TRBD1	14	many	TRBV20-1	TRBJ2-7	CSALRGRDNYEQYF	TGCAGTGCACTCAGGGGGCGCGATAACTACGAGCAGTACTTC
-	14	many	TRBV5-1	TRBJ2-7	CASSLAGQNYEQYF	TGCGCCAGCAGCTTGGCCGGACAGAACTACGAGCAGTACTTC
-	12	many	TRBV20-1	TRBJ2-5	CSARGYSETQYF	TGCAGTGCTAGAGGGTATTCAGAGACCCAGTACTTC
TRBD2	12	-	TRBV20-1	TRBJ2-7	CSARGRGYEQYF	TGCAGTGCTAGGGGGAGGGGTTACGAGCAGTACTTC
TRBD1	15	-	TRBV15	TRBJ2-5	CATSRDQGDVETQYF	TGTGCCACCAGCAGAGATCAGGGGGACGTGGAGACCCAGTACTTC
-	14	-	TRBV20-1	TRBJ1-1	CSARDLQGGTEAFF	TGCAGTGCTAGAGATCTACAGGGTGGCACTGAAGCTTTCTTT
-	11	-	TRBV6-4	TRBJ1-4	CASSTSRRLFF	TGTGCCAGCAGTACGTCCCGGCGACTGTTTTTT
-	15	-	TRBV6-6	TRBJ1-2	CASNLGTYGTGDYTF	TGTGCCAGCAACCTGGGCACGTACGGGACTGGTGACTACACCTTC
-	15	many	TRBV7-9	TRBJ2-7	CASSPREGGFYEQYF	TGTGCCAGCAGCCCAAGGGAGGGGGGCTTCTACGAGCAGTACTTC
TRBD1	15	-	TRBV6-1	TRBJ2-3	CASRQTGDGADTQYF	TGTGCCAGCAGGCAGACAGGGGATGGAGCAGATACGCAGTATTTT
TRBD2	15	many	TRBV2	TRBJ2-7	CASTMLAGGYYEQYF	TGTGCCAGCACAATGCTAGCGGGAGGATATTACGAGCAGTACTTC
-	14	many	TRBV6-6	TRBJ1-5	CASSQDSPNQPQHF	TGTGCCAGCAGCCAAGACAGCCCCAATCAGCCCCAGCATTTT
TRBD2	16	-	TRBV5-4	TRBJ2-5	CASSAWGGRAQKTQYF	TGTGCCAGCAGCGCCTGGGGCGGGAGGGCCCAAAAGACCCAGTACTTC
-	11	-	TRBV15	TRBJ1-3	CATSFRADYCF	TGTGCCACCAGCTTCCGAGCGGATTATTGTTTT
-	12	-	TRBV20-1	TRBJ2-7	CSYGGGPYEQYF	TGCAGTTACGGTGGGGGACCTTACGAGCAGTACTTC
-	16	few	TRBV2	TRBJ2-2	CASSLSATRDTGELFF	TGTGCCAGCAGTTTGTCGGCGACAAGAGACACCGGGGAGCTGTTTTTT
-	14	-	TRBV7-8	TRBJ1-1	CASGPGGDGTEAFF	TGTGCCAGCGGACCCGGGGGGGATGGCACTGAAGCTTTCTTT
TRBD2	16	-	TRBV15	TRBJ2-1	CATSRDRLAVNNEQFF	TGTGCCACCAGCAGAGATAGACTAGCGGTGAACAATGAGCAGTTCTTC
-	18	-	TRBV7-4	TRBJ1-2	CASSLALNRQVLRRGYTF	TGTGCCAGCAGCTTAGCGCTAAATCGTCAGGTCCTGAGACGTGGCTACACCTTC
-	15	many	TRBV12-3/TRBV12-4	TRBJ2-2	CASSFLGSYTGELFF	TGTGCCAGCAGTTTTTTGGGCAGTTACACCGGGGAGCTGTTTTTT
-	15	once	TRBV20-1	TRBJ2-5	CSAREGGGISETQYF	TGCAGTGCTAGGGAGGGAGGCGGGATATCGGAGACCCAGTACTTC
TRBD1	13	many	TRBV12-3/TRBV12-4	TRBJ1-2	CASSLGRGLGYTF	TGTGCCAGCAGTTTAGGCAGGGGGCTTGGCTACACCTTC
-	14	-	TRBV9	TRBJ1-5	CASSVAWESSYEHF	TGTGCCAGCAGCGTAGCATGGGAGAGCTCCTACGAGCATTTT
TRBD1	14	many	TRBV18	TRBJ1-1	CASSPDRVNTEAFF	TGTGCCAGCAGCCCCGACAGGGTTAACACTGAAGCTTTCTTT
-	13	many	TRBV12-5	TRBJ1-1	CASAYTGNTEAFF	TGTGCTAGTGCCTATACAGGGAACACTGAAGCTTTCTTT
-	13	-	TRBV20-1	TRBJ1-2	CSAGVWDGYGYTF	TGCAGTGCTGGGGTGTGGGACGGCTATGGCTACACCTTC
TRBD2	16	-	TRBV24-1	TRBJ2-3	CATSDPLAGNTDTQYF	TGTGCCACCAGTGATCCACTAGCGGGAAACACAGATACGCAGTATTTT
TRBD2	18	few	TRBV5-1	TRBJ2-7	CASNFGLAGGIPSGEQYF	TGCGCCAGCAACTTTGGACTAGCGGGAGGAATCCCCTCTGGCGAGCAGTACTTC
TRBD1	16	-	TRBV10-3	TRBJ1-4	CAISDRGRDSDEKLFF	TGTGCCATCAGCGACAGGGGACGGGACTCGGATGAAAAACTGTTTTTT
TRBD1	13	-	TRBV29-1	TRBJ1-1	CTAVGQGNTEAFF	TGCACCGCCGTGGGACAGGGGAACACTGAAGCTTTCTTT
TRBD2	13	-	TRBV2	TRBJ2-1	CATLAGAYNEQFF	TGTGCCACACTAGCGGGAGCCTACAATGAGCAGTTCTTC
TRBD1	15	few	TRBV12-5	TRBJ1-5	CASGGGTGGNQPQHF	TGTGCTAGTGGGGGCGGGACAGGGGGCAATCAGCCCCAGCATTTT
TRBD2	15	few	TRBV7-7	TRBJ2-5	CASSKGLAGGETQYF	TGTGCTAGCAGCAAAGGACTAGCGGGTGGGGAGACCCAGTACTTC
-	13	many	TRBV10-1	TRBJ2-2	CASSGQKTGELFF	TGCGCCAGCAGTGGGCAGAAAACCGGGGAGCTGTTTTTT
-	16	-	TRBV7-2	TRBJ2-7	CASSLDIRENTYKQYF	TGTGCCAGCAGCTTAGATATACGGGAGAATACCTACAAGCAGTACTTC
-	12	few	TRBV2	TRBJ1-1	CASSGRASEAFF	TGTGCCAGCAGCGGCAGGGCCAGTGAAGCTTTCTTT
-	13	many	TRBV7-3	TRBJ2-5	CASSLTYQETQYF	TGTGCCAGCAGCTTAACATACCAAGAGACCCAGTACTTC
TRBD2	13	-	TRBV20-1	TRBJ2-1	CSARGTSKNEQFF	TGCAGTGCTAGAGGGACTAGCAAGAATGAGCAGTTCTTC
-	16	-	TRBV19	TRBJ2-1	CASTRDSWGGYNEQFF	TGTGCCAGTACCAGGGACAGTTGGGGAGGATACAATGAGCAGTTCTTC
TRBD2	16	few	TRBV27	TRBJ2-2	CASSPGLAGQGGELFF	TGTGCCAGCAGCCCGGGACTAGCGGGACAGGGCGGGGAGCTGTTTTTT